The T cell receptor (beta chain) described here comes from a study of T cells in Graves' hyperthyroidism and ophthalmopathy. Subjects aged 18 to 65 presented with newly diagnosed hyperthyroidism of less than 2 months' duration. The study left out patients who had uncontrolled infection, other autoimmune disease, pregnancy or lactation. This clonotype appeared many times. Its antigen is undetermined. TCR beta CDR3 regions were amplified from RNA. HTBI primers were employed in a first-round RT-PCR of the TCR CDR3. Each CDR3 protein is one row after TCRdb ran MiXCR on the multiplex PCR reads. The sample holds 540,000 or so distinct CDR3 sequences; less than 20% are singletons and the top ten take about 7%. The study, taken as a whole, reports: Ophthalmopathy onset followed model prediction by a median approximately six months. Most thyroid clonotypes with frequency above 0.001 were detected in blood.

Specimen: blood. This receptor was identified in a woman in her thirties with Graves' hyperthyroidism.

DNA for the CDR3: TGTGCCAGCAGTTACGGTGGAGCCACAGATACGCAGTATTTT. This translates into CASSYGGATDTQYF. The chain uses TRBV6-6 and TRBJ2-3, with D hard to call. Trimming cost V 2 bases and J 2 bases, with 8 bases left between them. This CDR3 region has 14 residues. Germline V gene lookup returns CDR1 MNHNY and CDR2 SVGAGI (reference sequence).